This is a list of T cell receptor beta chains from one sample in a study of T cell changes during pregnancy in multiple sclerosis. Sequenced by immunoSEQ multiplex PCR; TCRdb stores in-frame clones only, minus some. This table has more than 70,000 clones, around 94% appearing once. This sample comprised peripheral blood, obtained before pregnancy. The receptors were sampled from a female donor with multiple sclerosis, enrolled in a pregnancy study. The CDR3 runs from the conserved cysteine through the conserved F or W. A D gene is named only where the DNA matches it firmly. For some rows the clone size is stated as once, few or many, or as a class when expanded; others skip it.

v_gene: TRBV6-1
abundance: few
d_gene: .
j_gene: TRBJ1-1
CDR3nt: TGTGCCAGCAAAGGGGCCACTGAAGCTTTCTTT
CDR3aa: CASKGATEAFF

v_gene: TRBV18
abundance: .
d_gene: .
j_gene: TRBJ2-1
CDR3nt: TGTGCCAGCTCACCTCCAGGAACAGGGCAACACAATGAGCAGTTCTTC
CDR3aa: CASSPPGTGQHNEQFF

v_gene: TRBV7-2
abundance: .
d_gene: TRBD2
j_gene: TRBJ2-5
CDR3nt: TGTGCCAGCAGCGGGACTAGCGGGACTCCCTTAAAAGAGACCCAGTACTTC
CDR3aa: CASSGTSGTPLKETQYF

v_gene: TRBV9
abundance: .
d_gene: TRBD2
j_gene: TRBJ2-5
CDR3nt: TGTGCCAGCAGCGTTAGCGGGAGCACCATGGAGACCCAGTACTTC
CDR3aa: CASSVSGSTMETQYF

v_gene: TRBV5-4
abundance: .
d_gene: .
j_gene: TRBJ2-2
CDR3nt: TGTGCCAGCAGCTTGTACCAGGCAAACACCGGGGAGCTGTTTTTT
CDR3aa: CASSLYQANTGELFF

v_gene: TRBV28
abundance: .
d_gene: .
j_gene: TRBJ1-2
CDR3nt: TGTGCTCATACAGGGACCACCTATGGCTACACCTTC
CDR3aa: CAHTGTTYGYTF

v_gene: TRBV27
abundance: once
d_gene: TRBD1
j_gene: TRBJ1-5
CDR3nt: TGTGCCAGCAGTTATGGGACAGGCCGCAATCAGCCCCAGCATTTT
CDR3aa: CASSYGTGRNQPQHF

v_gene: TRBV7-9
abundance: .
d_gene: .
j_gene: TRBJ2-1
CDR3nt: TGTGCCAGCAGCCCGGTCGTGGCTTCAGGAGGTGAGCAGTTCTTC
CDR3aa: CASSPVVASGGEQFF

v_gene: TRBV6-6
abundance: .
d_gene: TRBD2
j_gene: TRBJ2-3
CDR3nt: TGTGCCAGTCAGGGACTAGCGGTGGCAGGGACAGATACGCAGTATTTT
CDR3aa: CASQGLAVAGTDTQYF

v_gene: TRBV27
abundance: .
d_gene: .
j_gene: TRBJ2-2
CDR3nt: TGTGCCAGCAGTTTAGGGGACACGAACACCGGGGAGCTGTTTTTT
CDR3aa: CASSLGDTNTGELFF

v_gene: TRBV19
abundance: .
d_gene: TRBD2
j_gene: TRBJ2-7
CDR3nt: TGTGCCAGTAGTAGCGGGAGACCTTCCTACGAGCAGTACTTC
CDR3aa: CASSSGRPSYEQYF

v_gene: TRBV28
abundance: .
d_gene: TRBD1
j_gene: TRBJ2-3
CDR3nt: TGTGCCAGCAGTTTCCCCGGGACAGGGCCCGCCACAGATACGCAGTATTTT
CDR3aa: CASSFPGTGPATDTQYF

v_gene: TRBV28
abundance: .
d_gene: .
j_gene: TRBJ1-5
CDR3nt: TGTGCCAGCAGCAGCGTGGATACGGGGACAAGGAAGAATCAGCCCCAGCATTTT
CDR3aa: CASSSVDTGTRKNQPQHF

v_gene: TRBV7-9
abundance: .
d_gene: TRBD2
j_gene: TRBJ2-5
CDR3nt: TGTGCCGGGGTGCTAGCGGGCTCTGATGGGAAAGAGACCCAGTACTTC
CDR3aa: CAGVLAGSDGKETQYF

v_gene: TRBV29-1
abundance: once
d_gene: .
j_gene: TRBJ1-2
CDR3nt: TGCAGCGTTGAAGCCGGGGAGTATGGCTACACCTTC
CDR3aa: CSVEAGEYGYTF

v_gene: TRBV28
abundance: .
d_gene: TRBD2
j_gene: TRBJ2-4
CDR3nt: TGTGCCAGCAGTACAACCGGGACTAGCGGGAGGAGGAACATTCAGTACTTC
CDR3aa: CASSTTGTSGRRNIQYF

v_gene: TRBV7-9
abundance: .
d_gene: TRBD1
j_gene: TRBJ1-1
CDR3nt: TGTGCCAGCAGCATGGGACAGGGGAACACTGAAGCTTTCTTT
CDR3aa: CASSMGQGNTEAFF

v_gene: TRBV2
abundance: .
d_gene: TRBD2
j_gene: TRBJ2-7
CDR3nt: TGTGCCAGCAACCAGGCGGGAGGAATCTTATACGAGCAGTACTTC
CDR3aa: CASNQAGGILYEQYF

v_gene: TRBV7-3
abundance: .
d_gene: .
j_gene: TRBJ2-5
CDR3nt: TGTGCCAGCAGCCCTCACGGGGTGGTCGAGACCCAGTACTTC
CDR3aa: CASSPHGVVETQYF

v_gene: TRBV7-2
abundance: once
d_gene: TRBD1
j_gene: TRBJ2-7
CDR3nt: TGTGCCAGCAGCTTAGACACAGGGGGCTACGAGCAGTACTTC
CDR3aa: CASSLDTGGYEQYF

v_gene: TRBV19
abundance: .
d_gene: TRBD2
j_gene: TRBJ2-5
CDR3nt: TGTGCCAGTTCTAGCGGGGGCGTCCGAGAGACCCAGTACTTC
CDR3aa: CASSSGGVRETQYF

v_gene: TRBV6-1
abundance: .
d_gene: .
j_gene: TRBJ2-7
CDR3nt: TGTGCCAGCAGCCTAAAGTTTGGGAGCTCCTACGAGCAGTACTTC
CDR3aa: CASSLKFGSSYEQYF

v_gene: TRBV7-2
abundance: few
d_gene: .
j_gene: TRBJ1-2
CDR3nt: TGTGCCAGCAGCCCTAATGTGGGGCCTGGCTACACCTTC
CDR3aa: CASSPNVGPGYTF

v_gene: TRBV5-1
abundance: .
d_gene: .
j_gene: TRBJ2-7
CDR3nt: TGCGCCAGCACGGCCAGCGGCAGCTCCTACGAGCAGTACTTC
CDR3aa: CASTASGSSYEQYF

v_gene: TRBV7-2
abundance: .
d_gene: .
j_gene: TRBJ2-1
CDR3nt: TGTGCCAGCAGCCTGGACACCAATGAGCAGTTCTTC
CDR3aa: CASSLDTNEQFF

v_gene: TRBV5-4
abundance: .
d_gene: .
j_gene: TRBJ2-1
CDR3nt: TGTGCCAGCAGCTTTCCAGGGACTCCCCGCGAGCAGTTCTTC
CDR3aa: CASSFPGTPREQFF

v_gene: TRBV19
abundance: .
d_gene: TRBD2
j_gene: TRBJ2-1
CDR3nt: TGTGCCAGTATGGTCCGAACTAGCGGGACCTACAATGAGCAGTTCTTC
CDR3aa: CASMVRTSGTYNEQFF

v_gene: TRBV6-5
abundance: .
d_gene: .
j_gene: TRBJ2-6
CDR3nt: TGTGCCAGCCGCCCCAGCTCTGGGGCCAACGTCCTGACTTTC
CDR3aa: CASRPSSGANVLTF

v_gene: TRBV27
abundance: .
d_gene: TRBD2
j_gene: TRBJ2-2
CDR3nt: TGTGCCAGCAGTTTTTTGGGACTAGCGAACACCGGGGAGCTGTTTTTT
CDR3aa: CASSFLGLANTGELFF

v_gene: TRBV7-2
abundance: .
d_gene: TRBD1
j_gene: TRBJ2-2
CDR3nt: TGTGCCAGCAGCTTACGACAGGGGCACACCGGGGAGCTGTTTTTT
CDR3aa: CASSLRQGHTGELFF

v_gene: TRBV6-1
abundance: .
d_gene: TRBD1
j_gene: TRBJ1-2
CDR3nt: TGTGCCAGCACCCTAGGGGCAGGGGGCTATGGCTACACCTTC
CDR3aa: CASTLGAGGYGYTF

v_gene: TRBV19
abundance: .
d_gene: .
j_gene: TRBJ2-1
CDR3nt: TGTGCCAGCCGAGATCTAGTCTTGAATGAGCAGTTCTTC
CDR3aa: CASRDLVLNEQFF

v_gene: TRBV5-6
abundance: .
d_gene: .
j_gene: TRBJ2-7
CDR3nt: TGTGCCAGCAGCTTTCTGGGGCTCGTCGAGCAGTACTTC
CDR3aa: CASSFLGLVEQYF

v_gene: TRBV4-1
abundance: .
d_gene: .
j_gene: TRBJ2-3
CDR3nt: TGCGCCAGCAGCCAAGACGTACTTCTCACGACAGATACGCAGTATTTT
CDR3aa: CASSQDVLLTTDTQYF

v_gene: TRBV7-2
abundance: .
d_gene: .
j_gene: TRBJ2-2
CDR3nt: TGTGCCACACGGGAGAACACCGGGGAGCTGTTTTTT
CDR3aa: CATRENTGELFF

v_gene: TRBV7-2
abundance: .
d_gene: .
j_gene: TRBJ1-5
CDR3nt: TGTGCCAGCAGCTTATCTTCTGTACAGGGCAATCAGCCCCAGCATTTT
CDR3aa: CASSLSSVQGNQPQHF

v_gene: TRBV5-1
abundance: .
d_gene: TRBD2
j_gene: TRBJ2-1
CDR3nt: TGCGCCAGCAGCTTGGGGGCGGGGGCCTACAATGAGCAGTTCTTC
CDR3aa: CASSLGAGAYNEQFF

v_gene: TRBV5-3
abundance: .
d_gene: .
j_gene: TRBJ1-2
CDR3nt: TGTGCCAGAAGCTTTACAGGCGGCTACACCTTC
CDR3aa: CARSFTGGYTF